The clone carrying this T cell receptor (beta chain) was seen a single time. This entry is derived from a study of cytomegalovirus exposure and HLA in healthy donors. This CDR3 has 18 residues. 13 Jbeta primers and 60 Vbeta primers were used for the PCR. Using immunoSEQ multiplex PCR, the repertoire was profiled, and TCRdb retains in-frame clones only, with some absent. The table shows 90,000 to 150,000 clones, with more than 60% occurring only once. The TCR comes from a woman aged 40-49 years in good health and CMV-seronegative. The chain links TRBV21-1 to TRBJ2-4; TRBD2, the D gene given by the table, was not confirmed from the DNA. TRBV21-1 is a listed pseudogene. The sequencing input was PBMCs. Here the CDR3 DNA reads TGTGCCAGCAGCAAGGACGGGGTGTTTATTCGGAGAAAAAACATTCAGTACTTC. Protein: CASSKDGVFIRRKNIQYF.